Listed below are T cell receptor beta chains from one sample, sequenced in a study of CD8+ T cells in alopecia areata. The protocol was immunoSEQ multiplex PCR, while the TCRdb copy is restricted to in-frame clones and leaves out a portion. The table lists more than 150,000 clones, around half of them singletons, with roughly a fifth in the top ten. Sample: CD8+ T cells sorted from blood, taken at week 0. The receptors come from a human donor with alopecia areata. The CDR3 runs from the conserved cysteine through the conserved F or W. Fields, in order: clone size, V gene, D gene, J gene, CDR3 DNA, CDR3 protein. A D gene is named only where the DNA matches it firmly. Clone size, where shown, is once, few, many, or a class for clones that have expanded.

clone size: .
V gene: TRBV13
D gene: .
J gene: TRBJ1-1
CDR3 DNA: TGTGCCAGCAGCCGGCCGAACACTGAAGCTTTCTTT
CDR3 protein: CASSRPNTEAFF

clone size: .
V gene: TRBV14
D gene: .
J gene: TRBJ1-2
CDR3 DNA: TGTGCCAGCAGCCAACCGGGACAACAATATGGCTACACCTTC
CDR3 protein: CASSQPGQQYGYTF

clone size: .
V gene: TRBV6-6
D gene: TRBD2
J gene: TRBJ2-3
CDR3 DNA: TGTGCCAGCAGCAGAAGCGGGGGGCAGGATACGCAGTATTTT
CDR3 protein: CASSRSGGQDTQYF

clone size: .
V gene: TRBV5-1
D gene: TRBD1
J gene: TRBJ1-2
CDR3 DNA: TGCGCCAGCAGCAATCGGGACAGTCTTAACTATGGCTACACCTTC
CDR3 protein: CASSNRDSLNYGYTF

clone size: .
V gene: TRBV5-1
D gene: TRBD1
J gene: TRBJ2-1
CDR3 DNA: TGCGCCAGCAGCGCGGCACAGGGGGCGCGCAATGAGCAGTTCTTC
CDR3 protein: CASSAAQGARNEQFF

clone size: few
V gene: TRBV14
D gene: .
J gene: TRBJ2-1
CDR3 DNA: TGTGCCAGCAGCACCCCGTATGGATACAATGAGCAGTTCTTC
CDR3 protein: CASSTPYGYNEQFF

clone size: .
V gene: TRBV7-2
D gene: .
J gene: TRBJ1-1
CDR3 DNA: TGTGCCAGCAGCGTCATAGGGTCGAGGAACACTGAAGCTTTCTTT
CDR3 protein: CASSVIGSRNTEAFF

clone size: .
V gene: TRBV4-3
D gene: .
J gene: TRBJ1-2
CDR3 DNA: TGCGCCAGCAGCCAAGATGTCGGACTCAGCAATGGCTACACCTTC
CDR3 protein: CASSQDVGLSNGYTF

clone size: .
V gene: TRBV9
D gene: .
J gene: TRBJ2-1
CDR3 DNA: TGTGCCAGCAGCGTGCCCCGCGGGGAGCAGTTCTTC
CDR3 protein: CASSVPRGEQFF

clone size: once
V gene: TRBV27
D gene: TRBD1
J gene: TRBJ2-5
CDR3 DNA: TGTGCCAGCAGTTCGGGACAGCAAGAGACCCAGTACTTC
CDR3 protein: CASSSGQQETQYF

clone size: few
V gene: TRBV7-6
D gene: TRBD1
J gene: TRBJ2-7
CDR3 DNA: TGCGCCAGCAGAAAAGGGGGCCACGAGCAGTACTTC
CDR3 protein: CASRKGGHEQYF

clone size: .
V gene: TRBV6-1
D gene: TRBD1
J gene: TRBJ1-1
CDR3 DNA: TGTGCCAGCAGTAAAGACAGGGAGTGGTCCTTT
CDR3 protein: CASSKDREWSF

clone size: .
V gene: TRBV7-8
D gene: .
J gene: TRBJ1-1
CDR3 DNA: TGTGCCAGCAGCTTATTAGGCACAGGTTACACTGAAGCTTTCTTT
CDR3 protein: CASSLLGTGYTEAFF

clone size: few
V gene: TRBV29-1
D gene: .
J gene: TRBJ2-1
CDR3 DNA: TGCAGCGTTGAGGGCAGGGTAACTTCGGACAACAATGAGCAGTTCTTC
CDR3 protein: CSVEGRVTSDNNEQFF

clone size: .
V gene: TRBV5-1
D gene: .
J gene: TRBJ2-1
CDR3 DNA: TGCGCCAGCAGCTTGGAGGGTATCGTTAACAATGAGCAGTTCTTC
CDR3 protein: CASSLEGIVNNEQFF

clone size: many
V gene: TRBV10-3
D gene: .
J gene: TRBJ1-6
CDR3 DNA: TGTGCCAGCAGTTACCCCCGTGCGGAGACAAATTCACCCCTCCACTTT
CDR3 protein: CASSYPRAETNSPLHF

clone size: .
V gene: TRBV29-1
D gene: .
J gene: TRBJ1-2
CDR3 DNA: TGCAGCGTCGAAAGGGCGGACTCTACGTACACCTTC
CDR3 protein: CSVERADSTYTF

clone size: .
V gene: TRBV30
D gene: .
J gene: TRBJ1-2
CDR3 DNA: TGTGCCTGGAGTGGATATCGGGAGAGGGACCATAACTATGGCTACACCTTC
CDR3 protein: CAWSGYRERDHNYGYTF

clone size: few
V gene: TRBV29-1
D gene: .
J gene: TRBJ2-1
CDR3 DNA: TGCAGCGTTGAAAACGAACAGGGTGCCTACAATGAGCAGTTCTTC
CDR3 protein: CSVENEQGAYNEQFF

clone size: few
V gene: TRBV5-5
D gene: .
J gene: TRBJ1-1
CDR3 DNA: TGTGCCAGCAGCCAAGCCCCAGGGAAAGAAGCTTTCTTT
CDR3 protein: CASSQAPGKEAFF

clone size: once
V gene: TRBV5-1
D gene: .
J gene: TRBJ2-6
CDR3 DNA: TGCGCCAGCAGCCTGAGGGGACCTGGGGCCAACGTCCTGACTTTC
CDR3 protein: CASSLRGPGANVLTF

clone size: .
V gene: TRBV5-1
D gene: TRBD2
J gene: TRBJ2-1
CDR3 DNA: TGCGCCAGCAGCCCCAGTAAGACGCGGGGGGAGCAGTTCTTC
CDR3 protein: CASSPSKTRGEQFF

clone size: .
V gene: TRBV6-6
D gene: .
J gene: TRBJ2-3
CDR3 DNA: TGTGCCAGCTGGGACCCTAGCACAGATACGCAGTATTTT
CDR3 protein: CASWDPSTDTQYF

clone size: once
V gene: TRBV29-1
D gene: .
J gene: TRBJ1-1
CDR3 DNA: TGCAGCGTCCTGGGGGCGGCAGGGCACATAGAAGCTTTCTTT
CDR3 protein: CSVLGAAGHIEAFF

clone size: .
V gene: TRBV30
D gene: .
J gene: TRBJ1-1
CDR3 DNA: TGTGCCTGGCGACAGGCCGGGCCTGGAGCTTTCTTT
CDR3 protein: CAWRQAGPGAFF

clone size: .
V gene: TRBV30
D gene: .
J gene: TRBJ2-7
CDR3 DNA: TGTGCCTGGAGTCCCCGGGACAACTACGAGCAGTACTTC
CDR3 protein: CAWSPRDNYEQYF

clone size: .
V gene: TRBV10-2
D gene: TRBD2
J gene: TRBJ2-2
CDR3 DNA: TGCGCCAGCAGTGGCTTCTCTAGCGGCGGAACCGGGGAGCTGTTTTTT
CDR3 protein: CASSGFSSGGTGELFF

clone size: .
V gene: TRBV6-5
D gene: .
J gene: TRBJ2-1
CDR3 DNA: TGTGCCAGCAGTTACGATGGGAGAAGCTCCAATGAGCAGTTCTTC
CDR3 protein: CASSYDGRSSNEQFF

clone size: few
V gene: TRBV7-8
D gene: .
J gene: TRBJ2-7
CDR3 DNA: TGTGCCAGCAGCTTGGGTGGGGCCGGAGGCGAGCAGTACTTC
CDR3 protein: CASSLGGAGGEQYF

clone size: .
V gene: TRBV27
D gene: .
J gene: TRBJ1-6
CDR3 DNA: TGTGCCAGCCGTAGAGTGGGGGAGCGCGGACCCCTCCACTTT
CDR3 protein: CASRRVGERGPLHF

clone size: .
V gene: TRBV4-3
D gene: .
J gene: TRBJ1-2
CDR3 DNA: TGCGCCAGCAGCCCAACGACAGGTAGATTCTATGGCTACACCTTC
CDR3 protein: CASSPTTGRFYGYTF

clone size: .
V gene: TRBV5-1
D gene: TRBD1
J gene: TRBJ2-7
CDR3 DNA: TGCGCCAGCAGCACTAACAGGGGTATCTACTACGAGCAGTACTTC
CDR3 protein: CASSTNRGIYYEQYF

clone size: .
V gene: TRBV30
D gene: .
J gene: TRBJ1-1
CDR3 DNA: TGTGCCTGGAGTGGGGGATTTGAAGCTTTCTTT
CDR3 protein: CAWSGGFEAFF

clone size: .
V gene: TRBV30
D gene: .
J gene: TRBJ2-4
CDR3 DNA: TGTGCCTGGAGTGGAGACAGCCAAAACATTCAGTACTTC
CDR3 protein: CAWSGDSQNIQYF

clone size: .
V gene: TRBV2
D gene: .
J gene: TRBJ2-7
CDR3 DNA: TGTGCCAGCGAGACGGGGGGCATGTACGAGCAGTACTTC
CDR3 protein: CASETGGMYEQYF

clone size: .
V gene: TRBV6-6
D gene: .
J gene: TRBJ1-5
CDR3 DNA: TGTGCCAGCAGGTCTTCTCGGGACGGAGGAAATCAGCCCCAGCATTTT
CDR3 protein: CASRSSRDGGNQPQHF

clone size: few
V gene: TRBV10-3
D gene: .
J gene: TRBJ2-7
CDR3 DNA: TGTGCCATCAGAGACATGGCCAGCTCCTACGAGCAGTACTTC
CDR3 protein: CAIRDMASSYEQYF

clone size: .
V gene: TRBV9
D gene: .
J gene: TRBJ2-1
CDR3 DNA: TGTGCCAGCAGCGTTGGGGGAGGGGGGACCCCTTACAATGAGCAGTTCTTC
CDR3 protein: CASSVGGGGTPYNEQFF

clone size: few
V gene: TRBV27
D gene: .
J gene: TRBJ1-1
CDR3 DNA: TGTGCCAGCAGTTTAATGTTTGGTGAATTCATGAACACTGAAGCTTTCTTT
CDR3 protein: CASSLMFGEFMNTEAFF

clone size: .
V gene: TRBV7-2
D gene: .
J gene: TRBJ2-3
CDR3 DNA: TGTGCCAGCAGCAATACGGCGGGGCTCGGAGATACGCAGTATTTT
CDR3 protein: CASSNTAGLGDTQYF

clone size: .
V gene: TRBV7-9
D gene: TRBD2
J gene: TRBJ2-1
CDR3 DNA: TGTGCCGTCGAGCGGGGGGCCTACAATGAGCAGTTCTTC
CDR3 protein: CAVERGAYNEQFF

clone size: few
V gene: TRBV5-6
D gene: .
J gene: TRBJ2-3
CDR3 DNA: TGTGCCAGCAAAGCGGGGACATACACAGATACGCAGTATTTT
CDR3 protein: CASKAGTYTDTQYF

clone size: .
V gene: TRBV7-9
D gene: .
J gene: TRBJ2-1
CDR3 DNA: TGTGCCAGCAGCCTAGAACAGGGAGGGGAGCAGTTCTTC
CDR3 protein: CASSLEQGGEQFF

clone size: .
V gene: TRBV30
D gene: .
J gene: TRBJ2-1
CDR3 DNA: TGTGCCTGGAAACAGTCGAGCTCCTACAATGAGCAGTTCTTC
CDR3 protein: CAWKQSSSYNEQFF

clone size: .
V gene: TRBV7-6
D gene: .
J gene: TRBJ1-2
CDR3 DNA: TGTGCCAGCAGCTTAGCGCGCGGGAGAACGGGGCCTAACTATGGCTACACCTTC
CDR3 protein: CASSLARGRTGPNYGYTF